This is a list of T cell receptor beta chains from one sample in a study of T cells in Graves' hyperthyroidism and ophthalmopathy. One entry per CDR3 protein, called by TCRdb with MiXCR from the multiplex PCR reads. The sample has 370,000 or so distinct CDR3 sequences; roughly 12% are singletons. Specimen: blood. These receptors were collected from a man younger than 40 with Graves' hyperthyroidism that later progressed to Graves' ophthalmopathy. The conserved cysteine and the conserved F or W are not part of the CDR3 here.

j_gene,v_gene,CDR3aa
TRBJ2-5,TRBV12-3/TRBV12-4,ASTMGTSGGDQETQY
TRBJ2-1,TRBV15,ATSKALAGKDEQF
TRBJ2-7,TRBV20-1,SAPQGGSYEQY
TRBJ2-6,TRBV11-2,ASSLAYSGANVLT
TRBJ2-5,TRBV6-2/TRBV6-3,ASIQQGQETQY
TRBJ2-7,TRBV7-9,ASRKDRGKGDSYEQY
TRBJ1-5,TRBV20-1,SALRGATADQPQH
TRBJ1-2,TRBV7-9,ASSLVGTALNYGYT
TRBJ1-2,TRBV2,ASSGGVYGYT
TRBJ2-1,TRBV11-3,ASSLGLGTGGSNEQF
TRBJ1-1,TRBV28,ASSLGTTEAF
TRBJ2-1,TRBV14,ASSQDRLAGNEQF
TRBJ2-5,TRBV7-3,ASSLQWGETQY
TRBJ2-3,TRBV5-4,ASIQTGGGGDTQY
TRBJ2-5,TRBV20-1,SARDYAGETQY
TRBJ1-6,TRBV13,ASSSSGASYNSPLH
TRBJ1-6,TRBV5-1,ASSPDSARPSSYNSPLH
TRBJ1-4,TRBV25-1,ASRRHGDEKLF
TRBJ1-2,TRBV28,ASRTGGRYGYT
TRBJ2-7,TRBV28,ASSPSTGNYEQY
TRBJ2-7,TRBV9,ASSSGGQGALYEQY
TRBJ2-7,TRBV19,ASSPGGETYEQY
TRBJ1-2,TRBV24-1,ATESNYGYT
TRBJ1-1,TRBV12-5,ASGGSDRGAEAF
TRBJ2-7,TRBV27,ASSLNGVPYEQY
TRBJ2-7,TRBV11-3,ASSFGGAAYEQY
TRBJ1-1,TRBV4-2,ASSQDQGLPMNTEAF
TRBJ2-1,TRBV12-3/TRBV12-4,ASSTRQGGYEQF
TRBJ1-3,TRBV20-1,SASVGNTIY
TRBJ1-4,TRBV5-1,ASTEDGFNEKLF
TRBJ1-6,TRBV7-9,ASSPHTESSYNSPLH
TRBJ2-1,TRBV27,ASTRDSSYNEQF
TRBJ1-5,TRBV3-1,ASSQDLRQPQH
TRBJ2-5,TRBV7-2,ASSLAFDRAETQY
TRBJ2-2,TRBV5-1,ASSYGTSGGYTGELF
TRBJ1-4,TRBV7-9,ANSDPGTVNEKLF
TRBJ2-7,TRBV19,ASSIYRGGSYEQY
TRBJ2-7,TRBV2,ASKGTAGSYEQY
TRBJ2-2,TRBV5-5,ASSLWGGLNTGELF
TRBJ1-6,TRBV30,VWGSEWRSPLH
TRBJ1-6,TRBV5-5,ASSLEGRSSYNSPLH
TRBJ2-3,TRBV7-2,ASTDRGGTDTQY
TRBJ1-6,TRBV28,ASSLGGTGNSPLH
TRBJ2-7,TRBV11-2,ASSSGRDNLEQY
TRBJ2-1,TRBV28,ASSWASGGSSYNEQF
TRBJ2-5,TRBV7-2,ASSLNHGQGAPETQY
TRBJ2-5,TRBV30,AWRHGQGVRETQY
TRBJ2-7,TRBV20-1,SARAGTASSYEQY
TRBJ2-2,TRBV12-5,ASGLVHGNTGELF
TRBJ1-1,TRBV4-1,ASSQDTRTGAF
TRBJ1-1,TRBV3-1,ASSRDREARGAF